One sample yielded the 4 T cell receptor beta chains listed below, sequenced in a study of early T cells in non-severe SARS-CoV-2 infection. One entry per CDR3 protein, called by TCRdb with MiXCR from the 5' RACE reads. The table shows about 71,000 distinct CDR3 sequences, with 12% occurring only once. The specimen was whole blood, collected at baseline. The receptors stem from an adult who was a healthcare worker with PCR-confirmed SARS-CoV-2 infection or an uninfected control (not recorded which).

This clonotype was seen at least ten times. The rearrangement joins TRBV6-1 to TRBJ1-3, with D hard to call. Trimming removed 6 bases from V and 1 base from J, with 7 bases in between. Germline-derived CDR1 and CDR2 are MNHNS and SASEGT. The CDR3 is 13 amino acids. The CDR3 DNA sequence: TGTGCCAGCAGGGAGAGGTCTGGAAACACCATATATTTT. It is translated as CASRERSGNTIYF.

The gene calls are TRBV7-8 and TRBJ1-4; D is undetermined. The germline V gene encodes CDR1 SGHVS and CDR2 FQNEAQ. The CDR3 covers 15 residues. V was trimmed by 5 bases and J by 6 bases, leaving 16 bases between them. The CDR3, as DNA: TGTGCCAGCAGCGAATACATGGGGTCCGATGAAAAACTGTTTTTT. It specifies CASSEYMGSDEKLFF.

CDR3 sequence: CASSPSRYEQYF. The CDR3 nucleotides read TGTGCCAGCAGCCCCAGCCGCTACGAGCAGTACTTC. This sequence joins TRBV11-2 and TRBJ2-7; D not certain. The CDR3 extends over 12 amino acids. CDR1 SGHAT and CDR2 FQNNGV come from the germline V gene. V was clipped by 5 bases and J by 3 bases, with 8 bases between them.

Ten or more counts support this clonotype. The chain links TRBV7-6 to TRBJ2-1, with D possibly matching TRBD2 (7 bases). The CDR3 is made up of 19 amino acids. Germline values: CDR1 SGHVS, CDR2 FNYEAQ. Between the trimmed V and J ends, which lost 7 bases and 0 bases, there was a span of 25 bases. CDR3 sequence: CASTPRGGGAISSYNEQFF. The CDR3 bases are TGTGCCAGCACCCCGAGGGGGGGGGGCGCCATCTCCTCCTACAATGAGCAGTTCTTC.